This is a list of T cell receptor beta chains from one sample in a study of shared T cell receptors in the human thymus. Sequencing was performed with immunoSEQ multiplex PCR; in TCRdb, only in-frame clones are kept and a portion is missing. The sample lists 63,000 or so clones; about 95% were seen once. Sequenced sample: thymocytes. The receptor source for this set is a human donor. Each CDR3 is given without its conserved first and last residue. Fields, in order: D gene, J gene, V gene, CDR3 protein. The D gene is left open where the match is weak.

d_gene: NA
j_gene: TRBJ1-6
v_gene: TRBV19
CDR3aa: ASRWTSYNSPLH

d_gene: NA
j_gene: TRBJ2-7
v_gene: TRBV11-2
CDR3aa: ASSLDLGDYEQY

d_gene: NA
j_gene: TRBJ1-4
v_gene: TRBV5-1
CDR3aa: ASSLPDPKIAANEKLF

d_gene: NA
j_gene: TRBJ1-5
v_gene: TRBV5-6
CDR3aa: ASSLGRVSQPQH

d_gene: NA
j_gene: TRBJ1-1
v_gene: TRBV11-3
CDR3aa: ASSLESGEGPSGTEAF

d_gene: NA
j_gene: TRBJ2-7
v_gene: TRBV5-1
CDR3aa: ASLLLYRVHEQY

d_gene: TRBD1
j_gene: TRBJ1-6
v_gene: TRBV19
CDR3aa: ASWRGQGISPLH

d_gene: TRBD1
j_gene: TRBJ1-1
v_gene: TRBV6-5
CDR3aa: ASTNDRELNTEAF

d_gene: NA
j_gene: TRBJ1-2
v_gene: TRBV7-2
CDR3aa: ASSQGPVTRPGGVYGYT

d_gene: NA
j_gene: TRBJ2-4
v_gene: TRBV9
CDR3aa: ASSAYGLSGLVNDKNIQY

d_gene: NA
j_gene: TRBJ2-2
v_gene: TRBV7-9
CDR3aa: ASSFFPRAGELF

d_gene: NA
j_gene: TRBJ1-6
v_gene: TRBV4-3
CDR3aa: ASSQDLRPRNSPLH

d_gene: TRBD1
j_gene: TRBJ2-1
v_gene: TRBV5-1
CDR3aa: ASSLTGGSYNEQF

d_gene: NA
j_gene: TRBJ1-5
v_gene: TRBV18
CDR3aa: ASSPYVGTGPQH